This entry lists 24 T cell receptor beta chains sequenced from one sample in a study of T cell repertoires in aging, cancer and after chemotherapy. Peripheral blood genomic DNA, not sorted cells or RNA, was the template. TRB rearrangements spanning V, D and J were amplified using mixed TRB-A/B primers. TCRdb reanalysed the multiplex PCR reads using MiXCR and keeps one entry per CDR3 protein. The profile covers roughly 12,000 distinct CDR3 sequences, with about a third appearing a single time and more than 6.5% taken by the ten largest. The sequenced sample was blood. Every receptor here comes from a human donor in good health. The donor label of this sample is uncertain.

In regard to this clonotype: A much more abundant neighbour one base away suggests this may be a read error. This rearrangement joins TRBV29-1 to TRBJ2-7, with a possible D match to TRBD2 (6 bases). Germline V lookup: CDR1 SQVTM, CDR2 ANQGSEA. CDR3 length: 13 amino acids. The CDR3 reads CSVVGGINYGQYF. CDR3 DNA sequence: TGCAGCGTTGTTGGAGGGATCAACTACGGGCAGTACTTC.

Comment on this clonotype: Relative to the germline gene, one junction end is altered; a read error may explain this. The chain has TRBV18 and TRBJ2-3; 12 bases map to TRBD2. This CDR3 is built from 15 residues. CDR1 and CDR2 (germline): KGHSH, LQKENI. The DNA for the CDR3 is TGTGCCGGCTCACCTAGACTAGCGGGGGCAGATACGCAGTATTTT. This sequence encodes CAGSPRLAGADTQYF.

The chain joins TRBV29-1 to TRBJ2-2; TRBD1 matches at 9 bases. The V segment lost 5 bases and the J segment 6 bases; nucleotides outside the gene matches: 7. The CDR3 covers 14 residues. Per germline, CDR1 SQVTM and CDR2 ANQGSEA. The CDR3 region has the DNA TGCAGCGTTACCCGGGACAGGGTTTCCGGGGAGCTGTTTTTT. Translating it yields CSVTRDRVSGELFF.

This clonotype is deemed medium-sized. The chain is built from TRBV6-6 and TRBJ2-1; possible D gene TRBD1, 6 bases. V shed 2 bases and J shed 5 bases, with 7 bases lying between them. Germline CDR1 and CDR2: MNHNY and SVGAGI (reference sequence). The CDR3 consists of 13 residues. DNA for the CDR3: TGTGCCAGCAGTTACCGGGACAACAATGAGCAGTTCTTC. This sequence encodes CASSYRDNNEQFF.

This clonotype occurred a few times. This chain joins TRBV6-1 and TRBJ2-7, with 9 bases that match TRBD2. Losses at the gene ends were 2 bases for V and 1 base for J; bases not matched to a gene: 3. The CDR3 loop spans 15 amino acids. Germline assignment: CDR1 MNHNS and CDR2 SASEGT. CDR3 DNA sequence: TGTGCCAGCAGTGAACGGCTAGCGGGGTCCTACGAGCAGTACTTC. Protein sequence: CASSERLAGSYEQYF.

This clonotype is categorized as medium-sized. V gene TRBV29-1 combines with J gene TRBJ2-1; 9 bases align to TRBD2. Germline V CDR1 and CDR2: SQVTM, ANQGSEA. CDR3 length: 14 amino acids. V was pared by 5 bases and J by 7 bases, with 9 bases of the junction left unmatched. The CDR3 reads CSVINSGSGNEQFF. CDR3 bases: TGCAGCGTTATAAATAGCGGGAGTGGGAATGAGCAGTTCTTC.

V usage is TRBV29-1 and J usage is TRBJ1-1; D gene ambiguous. V was shortened by 5 bases and J by 1 base, with 8 bases between the two germline ends. Germline V CDR1 and CDR2: SQVTM, ANQGSEA. This CDR3 is 12 amino acids long. This chain's CDR3 is CSVSGSNTEAFF. CDR3 in DNA: TGCAGCGTTTCTGGGTCGAACACTGAAGCTTTCTTT.

This clonotype has just a few counts. The chain joins TRBV5-6 to TRBJ1-5, with 7 bases identical to TRBD1. The CDR3 is 15 amino acids. After removal of 2 bases from V and 8 bases from J, the junction contained 10 bases not matched to a gene. Germline CDR1 reads SGHDT; CDR2 reads YYEEEE. CDR3 sequence (DNA): TGTGCCAGCAGCTTCGGAAGGGGGCGTGTAAAGCCCCAGCATTTT. Protein sequence: CASSFGRGRVKPQHF.

This clonotype was counted only a few times. The CDR3 sequence is CASSTGTGVQEQYF. Written as DNA, the CDR3 is TGTGCCAGCAGTACCGGGACAGGGGTTCAGGAGCAGTACTTC. The rearrangement links TRBV6-5 to TRBJ2-7; 10 bases agree with TRBD1. V trimming: 5 bases; J trimming: 7 bases; junction bases outside the gene matches: 8. The germline V gene has CDR1 MNHEY and CDR2 SVGAGI. CDR3 length: 14 amino acids.

By share, this clonotype ranks as medium-sized (0.01 to 0.1%). The CDR3 loop reads CSVGYRGELTDTQYF. The DNA of the CDR3 is TGCAGCGTGGGGTATAGGGGCGAACTCACAGATACGCAGTATTTT. V usage is TRBV29-1 and J usage is TRBJ2-3, with a weak D call TRBD1 (5 bases). Trimming shortened V by 6 bases and J by 2 bases, and 18 bases separated the two germline ends. Germline lookup yields CDR1 SQVTM and CDR2 ANQGSEA. The CDR3 runs to 15 residues.

The chain joins TRBV5-5 to TRBJ2-1; D may be TRBD1 or TRBD2 (5 bases each). The CDR3 has 13 amino acids. Germline V gives CDR1 SGHKS, CDR2 YYEKEE (reference sequence). The V gene lost 0 bases and the J gene lost 10 bases, with 11 bases spanning the gap. The CDR3: CASSLEGRLEQFF. In nucleotides, the CDR3 is TGTGCCAGCAGCTTGGAGGGGAGACTAGAGCAGTTCTTC.

This clonotype was detected once. The CDR3 here is CASSSRGEPDTQYF. The CDR3 region has the DNA TGTGCCAGCAGTTCCAGGGGGGAACCAGATACGCAGTATTTT. The chain couples TRBV6-2 or TRBV6-3 to TRBJ2-3; TRBD1 is a possible D gene (7 bases). The CDR3 spans 14 residues. Germline CDR1 MNHEY, CDR2 SVGEGT. Trimming cost V 4 bases and J 4 bases, with 12 bases left between them.

This chain joins TRBV18 and TRBJ2-3; perhaps TRBD1 as D (6 bases). Trimming took off 4 bases at V and 2 bases at J, with 13 bases between the two ends. The V gene's germline CDR1 is KGHSH and CDR2 LQKENI. The CDR3 is made up of 15 amino acids. Here the CDR3 reads CASSRDIGTTDTQYF. Written as DNA, the CDR3 is TGTGCCAGCTCACGGGACATCGGGACCACAGATACGCAGTATTTT. The full variable domain, in which reference TRBV18 and TRBJ2-3 provide the parts outside the CDR3, is NAGVMQNPRHLVRRRGQEARLRCSPMKGHSHVYWYRQLPEEGLKFMVYLQKENIIDESGMPKERFSAEFPKEGPSILRIQQVVRGDSAAYFCASSRDIGTTDTQYFGPGTRLTVL.

This chain joins TRBV5-5 and TRBJ2-3; D remains ambiguous. Germline V lookup: CDR1 SGHKS, CDR2 YYEKEE (reference sequence). V lost 2 bases, J lost 0 bases, and 7 bases lay in between. The CDR3 length is 14 residues. The DNA for the CDR3 is TGTGCCAGCAGCTTTCGGTGGAGCACAGATACGCAGTATTTT. Translating gives CASSFRWSTDTQYF.

The chain couples TRBV27 to TRBJ2-2, with TRBD1 identical over 8 bases. The V segment lost 5 bases and the J segment 1 base; nucleotides outside the gene matches: 12. Per germline, CDR1 MNHEY and CDR2 SMNVEV (reference sequence). The CDR3 is made up of 18 amino acids. The chain's CDR3 is CASSLSRDRTENTGELFF. The CDR3 nucleotides are TGTGCCAGCAGTCTGTCCCGGGACAGGACTGAGAACACCGGGGAGCTGTTTTTT.

Within the sample, this clonotype is medium-sized. V usage is TRBV19 and J usage is TRBJ2-2, with D hard to call. V lost 6 bases, J lost 0 bases, and 17 bases lay in between. Germline V gives CDR1 LNHDA, CDR2 SQIVND (reference sequence). The CDR3 totals 17 residues. The CDR3: CASRTTFPIANTGELFF. CDR3 DNA sequence: TGTGCCAGTAGAACAACCTTTCCAATCGCGAACACCGGGGAGCTGTTTTTT.

The genes are TRBV5-4 and TRBJ2-7; TRBD2 matches 8 bases. CDR3 size: 14 residues. Germline assignment: CDR1 SGHNT and CDR2 YYREEE (reference sequence). V lost 4 bases to trimming and J lost 5 bases; unmatched junction nucleotides: 8. CDR3 bases: TGTGCCAGCAGCATAGGGACTAGTCGGGACGAGCAGTACTTC. Encoded protein: CASSIGTSRDEQYF.

This rearrangement joins TRBV6-6 to TRBJ1-5; D remains ambiguous. Germline CDR1 and CDR2: MNHNY and SVGAGI (reference sequence). V lost 6 bases and J 2 bases, leaving 14 bases between the germline ends. This CDR3 comprises 15 residues. In DNA form, the CDR3 reads TGTGCCAGCAGCCCGGGAGGTTCCGGCAATCAGCCCCAGCATTTT. Residues: CASSPGGSGNQPQHF.

A few counts support this clonotype. The rearrangement uses TRBV6-1 and TRBJ2-7, with 7 bases lining up with TRBD1. Losses at the gene ends were 3 bases for V and 3 bases for J; bases not matched to a gene: 2. The CDR3 has 13 amino acids. Germline V gene lookup returns CDR1 MNHNS and CDR2 SASEGT. CDR3: CASSEGDSYEQYF. The CDR3 DNA reads TGTGCCAGCAGTGAGGGGGACAGCTACGAGCAGTACTTC.

This clonotype was seen a handful of times. V usage is TRBV7-6 and J usage is TRBJ2-2; a weak D match, TRBD1 (6 bases). V was trimmed by 3 bases and J by 7 bases, leaving 12 bases between them. Germline CDR1 is SGHVS and CDR2 is FNYEAQ. CDR3 size: 14 residues. This CDR3 reads CASSLAIRGGELFF. In DNA form, the CDR3 reads TGTGCCAGCAGCTTGGCCATCAGGGGCGGGGAGCTGTTTTTT.

This clonotype was found a few times. The chain is built from TRBV6-6 and TRBJ2-7, with D tentatively TRBD1 (6 bases). V was cut by 2 bases and J by 0 bases, with 23 bases left in between. This CDR3 has 19 residues. Per germline, CDR1 MNHNY and CDR2 SVGAGI (reference sequence). CDR3 sequence reads: CASSYGFPRGGALSYEQYF. CDR3 sequence (DNA): TGTGCCAGCAGTTACGGTTTCCCTCGAGGGGGAGCCCTCTCCTACGAGCAGTACTTC.

In its sample, this clonotype ranks as medium-sized. The CDR3 nucleotides read TGTGCCAGTAGTATATCATTCGGGGGCGAGCAGTTCTTC. Its translation is CASSISFGGEQFF. J is TRBJ2-1 and V is TRBV19, with D perhaps being TRBD1 or TRBD2 (6 bases each). The V end was cut by 2 bases, the J end by 10 bases, with 12 bases between. The CDR3 spans 13 residues. Germline CDR1 is LNHDA and CDR2 is SQIVND (reference sequence).

This clonotype was counted only a few times. The chain has TRBV18 and TRBJ2-3; D is ambiguous. Trimming removed 5 bases at V and 0 bases at J, with 9 bases between. This CDR3 spans 14 amino acids. Germline V gene sequence: CDR1 KGHSH, CDR2 LQKENI. The CDR3 loop reads CASSGAASTDTQYF. DNA for the CDR3: TGTGCCAGCTCAGGTGCGGCTAGCACAGATACGCAGTATTTT.

In its sample, this clonotype was seen once. The CDR3 DNA is TGTGCCACCAGTGGCGGACAGGGTGGCGAGCAGTACTTC. Translated: CATSGGQGGEQYF. The rearrangement uses TRBV24-1 and TRBJ2-7; TRBD1 matches at 8 bases. Germline V CDR1 and CDR2: KGHDR, SFDVKD. This CDR3 comprises 13 residues. The J segment lost 6 bases and the V segment lost 5 bases, leaving 5 bases of the junction unmatched.